These T cell receptor beta chains were read from a single sample in a study of cytomegalovirus exposure and HLA in healthy donors. Repertoires were generated with immunoSEQ multiplex PCR, while TCRdb's copy carries only in-frame clones and drops some. The sample includes around 92,000 clones, over 60% of them seen just once. Sequencing input: PBMCs. The receptors originated from a man between 60 and 75 years old in good health and CMV-seropositive. Both conserved end residues are part of each CDR3. A D gene is named only where the DNA matches it firmly. A row's size may be missing; if present it is once, few, many or a size class.

CDR3aa: CASSTDGQLETQYF
CDR3nt: TGTGCCAGCTCCACAGACGGACAGCTAGAGACCCAGTACTTC
j_gene: TRBJ2-5
abundance: NA
v_gene: TRBV28
d_gene: NA

CDR3aa: CASSLRAGGGGTNTGELFF
CDR3nt: TGCGCCAGCAGCTTGCGCGCTGGCGGGGGGGGGACGAACACCGGGGAGCTGTTTTTT
j_gene: TRBJ2-2
abundance: NA
v_gene: TRBV5-1
d_gene: TRBD2

CDR3aa: CASSMTNQETQYF
CDR3nt: TGTGCCAGCAGCATGACAAACCAAGAGACCCAGTACTTC
j_gene: TRBJ2-5
abundance: NA
v_gene: TRBV5-8
d_gene: NA

CDR3aa: CASSLAGVSTDTQYF
CDR3nt: TGTGCCAGTAGTCTGGCGGGGGTGAGCACAGATACGCAGTATTTT
j_gene: TRBJ2-3
abundance: NA
v_gene: TRBV19
d_gene: TRBD2

CDR3aa: CASSSVDQPQHF
CDR3nt: TGTGCCAGCTCATCCGTCGATCAGCCCCAGCATTTT
j_gene: TRBJ1-5
abundance: NA
v_gene: TRBV18
d_gene: NA

CDR3aa: CASSSLSRAGGAGEQFF
CDR3nt: TGCGCCAGCAGCTCCCTCAGCCGAGCGGGGGGGGCGGGTGAGCAGTTCTTC
j_gene: TRBJ2-1
abundance: NA
v_gene: TRBV5-1
d_gene: TRBD2

CDR3aa: CASSGDRGHTEAFF
CDR3nt: TGTGCCAGCAGTGGGGACAGGGGGCATACTGAAGCTTTCTTT
j_gene: TRBJ1-1
abundance: NA
v_gene: TRBV25-1
d_gene: TRBD1

CDR3aa: CASSQGGGGLETQYF
CDR3nt: TGCGCCAGCAGCCAAGGCGGGGGGGGCCTAGAGACCCAGTACTTC
j_gene: TRBJ2-5
abundance: NA
v_gene: TRBV4-1
d_gene: TRBD2

CDR3aa: CASSLLGGGSRNEQFF
CDR3nt: TGTGCCAGCAGCTTGTTGGGCGGGGGGTCTCGTAATGAGCAGTTCTTC
j_gene: TRBJ2-1
abundance: once
v_gene: TRBV5-4
d_gene: TRBD2

CDR3aa: CAGRWGQQGYNEQFF
CDR3nt: TGTGCCGGACGTTGGGGGCAGCAGGGCTACAATGAGCAGTTCTTC
j_gene: TRBJ2-1
abundance: NA
v_gene: TRBV5-4
d_gene: NA

CDR3aa: CASRQGSFSPLHF
CDR3nt: TGTGCCAGCAGGCAGGGTAGCTTTTCACCCCTCCACTTT
j_gene: TRBJ1-6
abundance: few
v_gene: TRBV27
d_gene: NA

CDR3aa: CASSLTGGAYEQYF
CDR3nt: TGTGCCAGCAGCTTAACGGGGGGGGCCTACGAGCAGTACTTC
j_gene: TRBJ2-7
abundance: NA
v_gene: TRBV7-9
d_gene: TRBD2

CDR3aa: CASSYGTGGDEQFF
CDR3nt: TGTGCCAGCAGTTACGGGACAGGGGGCGATGAGCAGTTCTTC
j_gene: TRBJ2-1
abundance: NA
v_gene: TRBV6-5
d_gene: TRBD1

CDR3aa: CASSLQGYIQYF
CDR3nt: TGTGCCAGCAGCCTACAGGGATACATTCAGTACTTC
j_gene: TRBJ2-4
abundance: NA
v_gene: TRBV28
d_gene: NA

CDR3aa: CASRSTGGGEKLFF
CDR3nt: TGTGCCAGCAGATCGACAGGGGGCGGTGAAAAACTGTTTTTT
j_gene: TRBJ1-4
abundance: NA
v_gene: TRBV6-1
d_gene: TRBD1

CDR3aa: CSVGVWEGGSYGYTF
CDR3nt: TGCAGCGTTGGGGTTTGGGAGGGAGGAAGCTATGGCTACACCTTC
j_gene: TRBJ1-2
abundance: NA
v_gene: TRBV29-1
d_gene: NA

CDR3aa: CASSYWGRALGDQYF
CDR3nt: TGTGCCAGCAGTTACTGGGGCAGGGCCTTAGGTGACCAGTACTTC
j_gene: TRBJ2-5
abundance: NA
v_gene: TRBV6-5
d_gene: NA

CDR3aa: CASSSGLAGTDTQYF
CDR3nt: TGTGCCAGCAGCTCGGGACTAGCGGGAACAGATACGCAGTATTTT
j_gene: TRBJ2-3
abundance: NA
v_gene: TRBV5-4
d_gene: TRBD2

CDR3aa: CASSLDGYNEQFF
CDR3nt: TGTGCCAGCAGCTTAGACGGCTACAATGAGCAGTTCTTC
j_gene: TRBJ2-1
abundance: once
v_gene: TRBV7-6
d_gene: NA

CDR3aa: CASSLSGAGTDTQYF
CDR3nt: TGTGCCAGCAGCCTGAGCGGGGCGGGCACAGATACGCAGTATTTT
j_gene: TRBJ2-3
abundance: NA
v_gene: TRBV13
d_gene: TRBD2

CDR3aa: CASGLGIYEQYF
CDR3nt: TGTGCTAGTGGTCTCGGGATTTACGAGCAGTACTTC
j_gene: TRBJ2-7
abundance: NA
v_gene: TRBV12-5
d_gene: NA